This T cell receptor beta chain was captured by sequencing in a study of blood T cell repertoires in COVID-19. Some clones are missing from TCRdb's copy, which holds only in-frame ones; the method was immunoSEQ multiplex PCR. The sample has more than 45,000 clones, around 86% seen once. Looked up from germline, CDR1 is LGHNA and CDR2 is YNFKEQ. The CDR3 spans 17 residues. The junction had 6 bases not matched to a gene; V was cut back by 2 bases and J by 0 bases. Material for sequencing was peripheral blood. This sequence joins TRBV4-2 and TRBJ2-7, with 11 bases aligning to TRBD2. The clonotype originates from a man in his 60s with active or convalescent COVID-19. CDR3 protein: CASSQPGTSGASYEQYF. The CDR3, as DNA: TGTGCCAGCAGCCAACCAGGGACTAGCGGAGCCTCCTACGAGCAGTACTTC.